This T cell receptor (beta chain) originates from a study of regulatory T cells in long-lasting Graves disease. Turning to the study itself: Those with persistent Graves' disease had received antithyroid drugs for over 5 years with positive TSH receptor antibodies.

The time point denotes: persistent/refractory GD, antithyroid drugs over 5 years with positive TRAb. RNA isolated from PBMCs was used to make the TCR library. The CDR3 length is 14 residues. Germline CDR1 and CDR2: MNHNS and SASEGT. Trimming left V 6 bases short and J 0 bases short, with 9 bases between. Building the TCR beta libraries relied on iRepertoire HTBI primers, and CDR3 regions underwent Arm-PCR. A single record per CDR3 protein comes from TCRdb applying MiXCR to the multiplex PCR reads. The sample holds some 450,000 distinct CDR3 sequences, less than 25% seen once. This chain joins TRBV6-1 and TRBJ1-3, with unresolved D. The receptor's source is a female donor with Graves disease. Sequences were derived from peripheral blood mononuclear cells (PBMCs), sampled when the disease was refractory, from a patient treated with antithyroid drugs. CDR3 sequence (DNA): TGTGCCAGCAGACGGACGTCCTCTGGAAACACCATATATTTT. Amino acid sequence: CASRRTSSGNTIYF.